What follows are 15 T cell receptor beta chains derived from one specimen sequenced in a study of blood T cell repertoires in COVID-19. Repertoires were generated with immunoSEQ multiplex PCR, while TCRdb's copy carries only in-frame clones and drops some. This repertoire shows under 95,000 clones, 65% to 80% found once; its top ten account for about 11%. Sequencing used peripheral blood. These receptors were collected from a man aged 70 or older with acute or convalescent COVID-19.

This chain connects TRBV15 to TRBJ2-7; tentatively, D is TRBD2 (6 bases). CDR3 size: 16 residues. V lost 6 bases and J lost 2, with 20 bases in between. Per the germline V gene, CDR1 is LNHNV and CDR2 is YYDKDF (reference sequence). The CDR3 sequence: CATSYAGGLGPYEQYV. CDR3 in DNA: TGTGCCACCAGTTACGCCGGGGGTCTTGGGCCCTACGAGCAGTACGTC.

The rearrangement joins TRBV12-3 or TRBV12-4 to TRBJ2-7; unclear D gene. The germline V and J ends were trimmed by 6 bases and 4 bases, with 13 bases remaining between them. The CDR3 has 13 residues. DNA for the CDR3: TGTGCCAGCAGCCACGGGTCCGAATACGAGCAGTACGTC. Amino acid sequence: CASSHGSEYEQYV.

The chain joins TRBV7-9 to TRBJ2-3; D possibly corresponds to TRBD2 (7 bases). The ends were cut back, 0 bases at V and 0 bases at J, with 16 bases in the middle. Germline V gene data show CDR1 as SEHNR and CDR2 as FQNEAQ (reference sequence). The CDR3 contains 18 residues. CDR3 nucleotides: TGTGCCAGCAGCTTAGCCAGCGGGGACACCCGTAGCACAGATACGCAGTATTTT. This translates into CASSLASGDTRSTDTQYF.

The V call is TRBV27, the J call TRBJ2-2, with D possibly being TRBD1 (5 bases). Trimming shortened V by 7 bases and J by 6 bases, and 12 bases separated the two germline ends. The CDR3 spans 13 residues. CDR1 and CDR2 from the germline V gene are MNHEY and SMNVEV (reference sequence). CDR3 amino acids: CASTLGVAGELFF. In nucleotides, the CDR3 is TGTGCCAGCACTCTAGGGGTGGCCGGGGAGCTGTTTTTT.

The chain combines TRBV27 with TRBJ1-6; 11 nucleotides agree with TRBD1. From germline, CDR1 is MNHEY and CDR2 SMNVEV (reference sequence). This CDR3 has 16 residues. After removal of 5 bases from V and 7 bases from J, the junction contained 7 bases not matched to a gene. The CDR3 region is CASSTGQGARNSPLHF. The CDR3 DNA reads as TGTGCCAGCAGTACCGGACAGGGGGCGAGGAATTCACCCCTCCACTTT.

The V gene is TRBV9, the J gene TRBJ1-3, with 8 bases lining up with TRBD1. The CDR3 runs 15 residues. Germline-derived CDR1 and CDR2 are SGDLS and YYNGEE. V dropped 3 bases and J dropped 5; count of bases not matched to a gene: 7. CDR3 DNA: TGTGCCAGCAGCGCCCTTGACAGGGGTAGAAACACCATATATTTT. Its translation is CASSALDRGRNTIYF.

This clone has more than one count but fewer than ten. V usage is TRBV27 and J usage is TRBJ2-5; D possibly corresponds to TRBD2 (6 bases). Trimming took 2 bases from V and 0 from J, leaving 13 bases between them. CDR1 and CDR2 (germline): MNHEY, SMNVEV (reference sequence). This CDR3 has 16 residues. The CDR3 reads CASSLTAGKYQETQYF. The CDR3 bases are TGTGCCAGCAGTTTAACGGCGGGAAAGTACCAAGAGACCCAGTACTTC.

V is TRBV28 and J is TRBJ2-2, with D perhaps matching TRBD1 (5 bases). Germline V gives CDR1 MDHEN, CDR2 SYDVKM. This CDR3 has 16 residues. V was cut by 2 bases and J by 2 bases, with 12 bases left in between. CDR3: CASSLVQGGNTGELFF. Written as DNA, the CDR3 is TGTGCCAGCAGTTTAGTCCAGGGTGGAAACACCGGGGAGCTGTTTTTT.

The chain employs TRBV5-1 and TRBJ2-3; TRBD2 matches at 8 bases. After removal of 4 bases from V and 4 bases from J, the junction contained 11 bases not matched to a gene. Germline CDR1 is SGHRS and CDR2 is YFSETQ. The CDR3 runs 16 residues. The CDR3 protein is CASSGRTSQGPDTQYF. The CDR3 nucleotides read TGCGCCAGCAGCGGGCGGACTAGCCAAGGGCCAGATACGCAGTATTTT.

V is TRBV2 and J is TRBJ2-1, with 9 bases identical to TRBD2. Germline V CDR1 and CDR2: SNHLY, FYNNEI. The ends lost 6 bases at V and 5 bases at J; junction bases unmatched: 11. This CDR3 has 16 amino acids. The CDR3 DNA reads TGTGCCAGCAGCTCTGCGGGGGGGCTGGGGAACAATGAGCAGTTCTTC. This codes for CASSSAGGLGNNEQFF. Combining the CDR3 with reference TRBV2 and TRBJ2-1 gives the whole variable domain EPEVTQTPSHQVTQMGQEVILRCVPISNHLYFYWYRQILGQKVEFLVSFYNNEISEKSEIFDDQFSVERPDGSNFTLKIRSTKLEDSAMYFCASSSAGGLGNNEQFFGPGTRLTVL.

V gene TRBV2 combines with J gene TRBJ2-3; 8 bases fit TRBD2. V trimming: 5 bases; J trimming: 6 bases; junction bases outside the gene matches: 4. Germline-derived CDR1 and CDR2 are SNHLY and FYNNEI. The CDR3 runs 13 residues. The CDR3 coding sequence is TGTGCCAGCAGTCTCGGACTAGCTGATACGCAGTATTTT. It specifies CASSLGLADTQYF.

The chain recombines TRBV24-1 with TRBJ2-5, with 9 bases fitting TRBD1. The CDR3 covers 16 residues. V dropped 5 bases and J dropped 2; count of bases not matched to a gene: 8. Germline V CDR1 and CDR2: KGHDR, SFDVKD. As DNA, the CDR3 is TGTGCCACCAGTGCTGAAGGGACAGGGCCTCAAGAGACCCAGTACTTC. Translation gives CATSAEGTGPQETQYF.

This clone was detected only once. V usage is TRBV6-5 and J usage is TRBJ1-1; 7 bases fit TRBD1. V dropped 6 bases and J dropped 3; count of bases not matched to a gene: 4. The CDR3 extends over 13 amino acids. Germline V gene lookup returns CDR1 MNHEY and CDR2 SVGAGI. CDR3 nucleotide sequence: TGTGCCAGCAGGAGACAGGGTTACACTGAAGCTTTCTTT. Its translation is CASRRQGYTEAFF.

This clone came up a few times. The chain links TRBV28 to TRBJ2-2; perhaps TRBD1 as D (6 bases). Germline assignment: CDR1 MDHEN and CDR2 SYDVKM. V was cut by 2 bases and J by 3 bases, with 10 bases left in between. This CDR3 has 15 residues. The CDR3 region is CASSLRGWYTGELFF. The CDR3 bases are TGTGCCAGCAGTTTAAGGGGGTGGTACACCGGGGAGCTGTTTTTT.

The genes are TRBV10-1 and TRBJ2-7; TRBD1 is a possible D gene (6 bases). CDR1 WNHNN and CDR2 SYGVQD come from the germline V gene (reference sequence). The CDR3 spans 14 residues. Trimming pared 0 bases from V and 5 bases from J, leaving 11 bases between. In DNA form, the CDR3 reads TGCGCCAGCAGTGAGTCGGGAACAGGGAACGAGCAGTACTTC. Translation gives CASSESGTGNEQYF.